The 14 T cell receptor beta chains below come from one sample, sequenced in a study of T cells in Graves' hyperthyroidism and ophthalmopathy. TCR beta CDR3 sequences were amplified from RNA transcripts. An initial round of RT-PCR targeting the TCR CDR3 relied on the HTBI primer set. TCRdb passed the multiplex PCR reads through MiXCR, listing each CDR3 protein once. The sample records 500,000 to 550,000 distinct CDR3 sequences, roughly 20% being singletons. Sequencing input: blood. The receptors originated from a man in his late teens or twenties with Graves' hyperthyroidism.

This clonotype was detected ten times or more. The rearrangement links TRBV10-3 to TRBJ1-5; 9 bases are shared with TRBD1. Unmatched junction bases numbered 9, after V lost 9 bases and J lost 3 bases. The germline CDR1 and CDR2 sequences are ENHRY and SYGVKD. The CDR3 sequence is 15 residues long. The CDR3 DNA is TGTGCCATAGGGTATGGGACAGGGCCCAATCAGCCCCAGCATTTT. Amino acids: CAIGYGTGPNQPQHF.

This clonotype showed up many times. The rearrangement joins TRBV6-2 or TRBV6-3 to TRBJ1-6; no firm D call. Germline-derived CDR1 and CDR2 are MNHEY and SVGEGT. This CDR3 is built from 12 residues. V was clipped by 8 bases and J by 8 bases, with 10 bases between them. The CDR3 region is CASALRDSPLHF. The CDR3 DNA reads TGTGCCAGCGCTCTACGGGATTCACCCCTCCACTTT.

Many counts were recorded for this clonotype. V usage is TRBV9 and J usage is TRBJ1-2; TRBD1 agrees at 7 bases. Per the germline V gene, CDR1 is SGDLS and CDR2 is YYNGEE. This CDR3 region has 16 residues. Germline trimming cut 4 bases from V and 0 bases from J; bases unmatched to any gene: 9. The CDR3 here is CASSSSRTGANYGYTF. The CDR3 nucleotides read TGTGCCAGCAGCTCCTCCAGGACAGGCGCTAACTATGGCTACACCTTC.

This clonotype has ten or more counts. The V call is TRBV5-1, the J call TRBJ2-7, with D perhaps TRBD1 or TRBD2 (5 bases each). The CDR3 totals 14 residues. The germline CDR1 and CDR2 sequences are SGHRS and YFSETQ. V was cut by 1 base and J by 7 bases, with 15 bases left in between. In nucleotides, the CDR3 is TGCGCCAGCAGCTTGAAGGGGCCTCCGGGGGAGCAGTACTTC. The encoded protein is CASSLKGPPGEQYF. The full variable domain, with the rest looked up from reference TRBV5-1 and TRBJ2-7, is KAGVTQTPRYLIKTRGQQVTLSCSPISGHRSVSWYQQTPGQGLQFLFEYFSETQRNKGNFPGRFSGRQFSNSRSEMNVSTLELGDSALYLCASSLKGPPGEQYFGPGTRLTVT.

This clonotype was observed at least ten times. The chain employs TRBV20-1 and TRBJ1-3; D remains unclear. CDR1 and CDR2 (germline): DFQATT, SNEGSKA (reference sequence). This CDR3 is 12 amino acids long. The V and J ends lost 3 bases and 4 bases respectively, with 7 bases between them. For the CDR3, the DNA is TGCAGTGCTAGTAGTGGGGGAAACACCATATATTTT. This gives the protein CSASSGGNTIYF.

In this sample, this clonotype turned up many times. The genes are TRBV9 and TRBJ2-2; 10 bases agree with TRBD1. This CDR3 contains 15 residues. CDR1 is SGDLS and CDR2 is YYNGEE in the germline V gene. Trimming removed 3 bases from V and 6 bases from J; junction bases left unmatched: 5. CDR3: CASSGGQGIPGELFF. The CDR3 DNA follows: TGTGCCAGCAGCGGGGGACAGGGGATACCCGGGGAGCTGTTTTTT.

The sample holds a few counts of this clonotype. It may be a read error: a sequence one base away is much more abundant. V usage is TRBV20-1 and J usage is TRBJ1-1; D is uncertain. The CDR3 runs to 13 residues. Germline V gene lookup returns CDR1 DFQATT and CDR2 SNEGSKA (reference sequence). CDR3 sequence: CCARDRGNTEAFF. The DNA for the CDR3 is TGCTGTGCTAGAGATCGTGGAAACACTGAAGCTTTCTTT.

This clonotype has a count of ten or more. V and J are TRBV6-5 and TRBJ2-6; D not certain. The CDR3 has 15 amino acids. Germline values: CDR1 MNHEY, CDR2 SVGAGI. V lost 2 bases and J lost 0, with 5 bases in between. In DNA, the CDR3 is TGTGCCAGCAGTTACGTCCTCTCTGGGGCCAACGTCCTGACTTTC. Translating it yields CASSYVLSGANVLTF.

This clonotype was seen only a few times. The rearrangement links TRBV11-3 to TRBJ2-5; TRBD2 matches at 8 bases. The trim removed 4 bases at V and 13 bases at J, leaving 5 bases unmatched. Germline V gene lookup returns CDR1 SGHNT and CDR2 YENEEA. The CDR3 runs 11 residues. This CDR3 is CASSSGLASYF. In DNA form, the CDR3 reads TGTGCCAGCAGCTCAGGACTAGCCTCGTACTTC.

The chain links TRBV12-3 or TRBV12-4 to TRBJ2-3, with 10 bases that match TRBD2. The CDR3 totals 17 residues. With 1 base clipped from V and 4 bases from J, the junction kept 8 bases outside the gene matches. CDR3 protein: CASSLERLAGVPDTQYF. The CDR3 DNA follows: TGTGCCAGCAGTTTAGAGAGGCTAGCGGGGGTCCCAGATACGCAGTATTTT.

The chain joins TRBV12-3 or TRBV12-4 to TRBJ2-7; no clear D gene. CDR3 length: 12 amino acids. V lost 5 bases and J 2 bases, leaving 7 bases between the germline ends. As DNA, the CDR3 is TGTGCCAGCAGTCCCCAACCCTACGAGCAGTACTTC. Its translation is CASSPQPYEQYF.

This clonotype came up a few times. The rearrangement joins TRBV7-2 to TRBJ1-5; D not certain. The germline V and J ends were trimmed by 1 base and 0 bases, with 13 bases remaining between them. Germline values: CDR1 SGHTA, CDR2 FQGNSA. The CDR3 totals 17 residues. The CDR3 loop reads CASSLGPREFSNQPQHF. CDR3 in DNA: TGTGCCAGCAGCTTAGGGCCAAGGGAATTTAGCAATCAGCCCCAGCATTTT.

The chain carries TRBV12-3 or TRBV12-4 and TRBJ1-5; D gene ambiguous. The V gene lost 6 bases and the J gene lost 1 base, with 19 bases spanning the gap. The CDR3 is made up of 17 amino acids. The CDR3 loop is CASSPTRSRTSNQPQHF. For the CDR3, the DNA is TGTGCCAGCAGCCCAACCCGGTCCAGGACGAGCAATCAGCCCCAGCATTTT.

The CDR3 loop is CSAGGGRSSGANVLTF. The CDR3 DNA follows: TGCAGTGCTGGAGGCGGGAGGAGCTCTGGGGCCAACGTCCTGACTTTC. The chain links TRBV20-1 to TRBJ2-6, with 8 bases fitting TRBD2. The CDR3 is 16 amino acids. Trimming cost V 5 bases and J 0 bases; bases outside gene matches: 6. The germline CDR1 and CDR2 sequences are DFQATT and SNEGSKA (reference sequence).